A single sample is the source of the 5 T cell receptor beta chains below, sequenced in a study of blood T cell repertoires in COVID-19. Profiling relied on immunoSEQ multiplex PCR, and the TCRdb table lists in-frame clones only, not all of them. The sample contains around 250,000 clones, roughly nine tenths of which appear only once. What was sequenced was PBMCs or T cells enriched from blood (not recorded which). The receptor source for this set is a human donor in a cohort exposed to, infected with or recovered from COVID-19 (not recorded which). The donor label of this sample is uncertain.

The chain employs TRBV13 and TRBJ1-6; TRBD1 matches 7 bases. CDR3 length: 17 amino acids. CDR1 PRHDT and CDR2 FYEKMQ come from the germline V gene (reference sequence). V trimming: 4 bases; J trimming: 6 bases; junction bases outside the gene matches: 12. CDR3 sequence reads: CASSSEAAGQLNSPLHF. Here the CDR3 DNA reads TGTGCCAGCAGCTCGGAGGCCGCGGGACAGCTTAATTCACCCCTCCACTTT.

V is TRBV24-1 and J is TRBJ2-2; possibly TRBD2 for D (6 bases). CDR1 is KGHDR, CDR2 SFDVKD, per germline. The CDR3 runs 15 residues. Trimming left V 0 bases short and J 6 bases short, with 10 bases between. The CDR3 loop is CATSDLPGEAGELFF. Here the CDR3 DNA reads TGTGCCACCAGTGATTTGCCTGGGGAGGCCGGGGAGCTGTTTTTT.

This clone turned up a few times. The chain carries TRBV7-3 and TRBJ1-6, with D possibly TRBD1 on 5 matching bases. CDR1 is SGHTA, CDR2 FQGTGA, per germline. The CDR3 length is 15 residues. V lost 2 bases and J 10 bases, leaving 15 bases between the germline ends. The CDR3 sequence is CASSLGATDHSPLHF. For the CDR3, the DNA is TGTGCCAGCAGCTTAGGGGCGACAGATCACTCACCCCTCCACTTT.

On this clone: One junction end disagrees with the germline gene, perhaps due to a read error. The chain links TRBV5-4 to TRBJ2-7; 13 bases match TRBD2. Germline V gives CDR1 SGHNT, CDR2 YYREEE (reference sequence). This CDR3 spans 16 amino acids. CDR3 DNA sequence: TGTGCCAGCAGCACAAAGGGACTAGCGGGGACGGATGGTCGTGTCTTC. This translates into CASSTKGLAGTDGRVF.

The CDR3 sequence: CASSPQGVGYGYTF. DNA for the CDR3: TGTGCCAGCAGTCCCCAGGGTGTTGGCTATGGCTACACCTTC. The chain employs TRBV27 and TRBJ1-2; D is possibly TRBD1 (5 bases). The germline V gene encodes CDR1 MNHEY and CDR2 SMNVEV (reference sequence). The CDR3 has 14 amino acids. Trimming shortened V by 5 bases and J by 4 bases, and 14 bases separated the two germline ends.